These T cell receptor beta chains were read from a single sample in a study of T cell clonotyping in hematopoietic cell transplantation. Measured with immunoSEQ multiplex PCR; TCRdb has only the in-frame clones, and not every one. The table shows 12,000 to 15,000 clones, with less than 80% occurring only once. Sequenced input: PBMCs. Receptors originate from a human donor who either received an allogeneic hematopoietic cell transplant for a myeloid malignancy or was a related donor (not recorded which). Some clones in this sample may be carry-over from other donors' samples. Each CDR3 is given with its conserved first and last residue. Fields, in order: clone size, V gene, D gene, J gene, CDR3 DNA, CDR3 protein. The D gene is left open where the match is weak. The size field is filled for only some rows; it gives once, few, many or a size class.

once	TRBV4-1	NA	TRBJ2-1	TGCGCCAGCAGCCAAGATAGGGACAATGAGCAGTTCTTC	CASSQDRDNEQFF
few	TRBV2	NA	TRBJ2-1	TGTGCCAGCAGGCCACGACTTACAGGGATTGATGAGCAGTTCTTC	CASRPRLTGIDEQFF
few	TRBV21-1	NA	TRBJ1-1	TGTGCCATTCTAGGGCCGGGCAACACTGAAGCTTTCTTT	CAILGPGNTEAFF
NA	TRBV5-8	NA	TRBJ1-2	TGTGCCAGCAGCGTACGTCGGACGGGGAACTATGGCTACACCTTC	CASSVRRTGNYGYTF
NA	TRBV7-8	TRBD1	TRBJ1-5	TGTGCCAGCCAAGCAAACCGGACAGGGAGTAATCAGCCCCAGCATTTT	CASQANRTGSNQPQHF
NA	TRBV10-3	TRBD1	TRBJ1-2	TGTGCCATCAGTCCAGGGACAGGGGGCACCGACTATGGCTACACCTTC	CAISPGTGGTDYGYTF
NA	TRBV30	NA	TRBJ1-2	TGTGCCTGGAGACAGGGACACTATGGCTACACCTTC	CAWRQGHYGYTF
NA	TRBV9	TRBD1	TRBJ1-1	TGTGCCAGCAGCGTAACTCCCGACAGGGATACTGAAGCTTTCTTT	CASSVTPDRDTEAFF
NA	TRBV25-1	NA	TRBJ2-1	TGTGCCAGCAGTCCAAATGAGGGAACGGGATTACACAATGAGCAGTTCTTC	CASSPNEGTGLHNEQFF
NA	TRBV2	NA	TRBJ1-6	TGTGCCACCAAAGGAGACGGGACTAATTCACCCCTCCACTTT	CATKGDGTNSPLHF
NA	TRBV4-2	TRBD1	TRBJ2-5	TGTGCCAGCAGCCAAATAACAGGGGGCAGGGAGACCCAGTACTTC	CASSQITGGRETQYF
NA	TRBV30	TRBD2	TRBJ2-3	TGTGCCTGGGCCCGCGGGAGTCGGGCAGATACGCAGTATTTT	CAWARGSRADTQYF
few	TRBV7-2	NA	TRBJ2-5	TGTGCCAGCAGCTTAGGACAGGTAGAGACCCAGTACTTC	CASSLGQVETQYF
NA	TRBV6-1	NA	TRBJ2-4	TGTGCCAGCAGTGAGGGGGACGGAGCAAACATTCAGTACTTC	CASSEGDGANIQYF
NA	TRBV6-5	NA	TRBJ2-3	TGTGCCAGCAGCCTCTCCGGGACTAGCACAGATACGCAGTATTTT	CASSLSGTSTDTQYF
few	TRBV14	NA	TRBJ1-3	TGTGCCAGCAGCCAAGTTGGGTCACGCCAAGACACCATATATTTT	CASSQVGSRQDTIYF
NA	TRBV15	NA	TRBJ2-1	TGTGCCACCAGCCGAGGGTCCGCGGCCAATGAGCAGTTCTTC	CATSRGSAANEQFF
NA	TRBV30	TRBD1	TRBJ1-5	TGTGCCTGGAGTGTACGAGACAGGGCGAATCAGCCCCAGCATTTT	CAWSVRDRANQPQHF
NA	TRBV25-1	NA	TRBJ1-6	TGTGCCAGCAGTGGAGGAGGTGTTCGGCCCCTCCACTTT	CASSGGGVRPLHF
NA	TRBV9	TRBD2	TRBJ2-7	TGTGCCAGCAGCCCCAGACTAGCGGGAGCCGACGAGCAGTACTTC	CASSPRLAGADEQYF
NA	TRBV4-3	NA	TRBJ1-2	TGCGCCAGCAGCCAATGGAGGCAGGATAACTATGGCTACACCTTC	CASSQWRQDNYGYTF
NA	TRBV30	TRBD1	TRBJ1-4	TGTGCCTGGAGTGTAGGGACAGTTGCAACTAATGAAAAACTGTTTTTT	CAWSVGTVATNEKLFF
NA	TRBV25-1	NA	TRBJ2-3	TGTGCCAGCAGTGAATTTGATACGCAGTATTTT	CASSEFDTQYF
NA	TRBV30	NA	TRBJ2-7	TGTGCCTGGAGTGTAGGGTGTGGCGGGACCTTC	CAWSVGCGGTF
few	TRBV6-5	NA	TRBJ1-6	TGTGCCAGCAGTTACACCCAGACTAATTCACCCCTCCACTTT	CASSYTQTNSPLHF
few	TRBV25-1	TRBD1	TRBJ1-4	TGTGCCAGCAGTGAGACAGGGTCAGGTGAAAAACTGTTTTTT	CASSETGSGEKLFF
NA	TRBV7-9	TRBD1	TRBJ2-7	TGTGCCAGCAGCCTAGGGACAGGGAGCAGCGAGCAGTACTTC	CASSLGTGSSEQYF
NA	TRBV5-6	TRBD1	TRBJ2-4	TGTGCCAGCAGCGCCGGACAGGACATTCAGTACTTC	CASSAGQDIQYF
NA	TRBV27	NA	TRBJ1-3	TGTGCCAGCAGCGAGAGCTCTGGAAACACCATATATTTT	CASSESSGNTIYF
few	TRBV29-1	NA	TRBJ1-1	TGCAGCGTTGAAAGGGCGAACACTGAAGCTTTCTTT	CSVERANTEAFF
NA	TRBV30	TRBD2	TRBJ2-7	TGTGCCTGGCGGCCTCTTGGCGGGAGTTACGAGCAGTACTTC	CAWRPLGGSYEQYF
few	TRBV2	NA	TRBJ1-1	TGTGCCAGCAGTGAAGCGCTTGAAGCTTTCTTT	CASSEALEAFF
NA	TRBV28	NA	TRBJ1-5	TGTGCCACCATCACCCGGAAGACACCTTATAGCAATCAGCCCCAGCATTTT	CATITRKTPYSNQPQHF
NA	TRBV28	NA	TRBJ2-7	TGTGCCAGCAGTCCAGGGGGGGGAGAGCAGTACTTC	CASSPGGGEQYF
few	TRBV2	NA	TRBJ1-4	TGTGCCAGCAGTGAAGAGGAAAAACTGTTTTTT	CASSEEEKLFF
NA	TRBV27	NA	TRBJ2-4	TGTGCCAGCAGTGACTTTCGAGATTTTCAGTACTTC	CASSDFRDFQYF
NA	TRBV27	TRBD1	TRBJ1-1	TGTGCCAGCAGGTTGGACAGGAGGAACACTGAAGCTTTCTTT	CASRLDRRNTEAFF
NA	TRBV5-6	NA	TRBJ1-1	TGTGCCAGCAGCGTTACCGGGACACCGAACACTGAAGCTTTCTTT	CASSVTGTPNTEAFF
NA	TRBV28	NA	TRBJ1-3	TGTGCCAGCAGTCTAGCACGATTCAGGAGAAACACCATATATTTT	CASSLARFRRNTIYF
medium-sized	TRBV11-2	TRBD2	TRBJ2-2	TGTGCCAGCAGCTTCCCGGGACTAGCGGGGGCCCCGAACACCGGGGAGCTGTTTTTT	CASSFPGLAGAPNTGELFF
NA	TRBV30	NA	TRBJ2-7	TGTGCCTGGACTGCTGGTGGGGAGCAGTACTTC	CAWTAGGEQYF
few	TRBV5-1	NA	TRBJ1-3	TGCGCCAGCGGACTAACACCTTGGGCCGACACCATATATTTT	CASGLTPWADTIYF
once	TRBV25-1	TRBD1	TRBJ1-2	TGTGCCAGCAGTGGTCCGGGACAGGGTTCCTATGGCTACACCTTC	CASSGPGQGSYGYTF
few	TRBV30	TRBD1	TRBJ1-5	TGTGCCTGGAGTGGAGAGGGGGCGCTTACTAGCAATCAGCCCCAGCATTTT	CAWSGEGALTSNQPQHF
few	TRBV19	NA	TRBJ2-7	TGTGCCAGTAGCCCGGCAAACTCCCACGAGCAGTACTTC	CASSPANSHEQYF
NA	TRBV6-5	NA	TRBJ2-5	TGTGCCAGCAGTTACTCGGGCCGGGCATTCCAAGAGACCCAGTACTTC	CASSYSGRAFQETQYF
NA	TRBV28	TRBD1	TRBJ1-2	TGTGCCAGCCATACAGGGGATGGCTACACCTTC	CASHTGDGYTF
few	TRBV7-6	TRBD1	TRBJ1-2	TGTGCCAGCAGCTTAGGACAGGGGGCCTGGGGCTACACCTTC	CASSLGQGAWGYTF
NA	TRBV30	NA	TRBJ1-3	TGTGCCTGGGGTGTTACGGGGGCGAACACCATATATTTT	CAWGVTGANTIYF